This TCR beta chain is from a study of T cells in Graves' hyperthyroidism and ophthalmopathy. Points from the study as a whole: Blood also contained most expanded thyroid clonotypes above 0.001. Ophthalmopathy onset followed model prediction by a median approximately six months.

The ends were cut back, 5 bases at V and 5 bases at J, with 15 bases in the middle. The CDR3 runs to 14 residues. Germline CDR1 is DFQATT and CDR2 is SNEGSKA (reference sequence). The investigators amplified TCR beta CDR3 regions from RNA transcripts. During a first-round RT-PCR of the TCR CDR3, the HTBI primer set was used. TCRdb re-called the multiplex PCR reads through MiXCR, storing one row per CDR3 protein. The table has some 350,000 distinct CDR3 sequences, about 16% seen once. Pregnant or lactating patients were excluded, as were those with uncontrolled infection or other autoimmune disease. With respect to this clonotype: The antigen remains undetermined.

V and J are TRBV20-1 and TRBJ2-2, with D possibly matching TRBD2 (8 bases). The origin of this receptor is a woman aged 55-70 years with Graves' ophthalmopathy. Sequenced sample: blood. DNA for the CDR3: TGCAGTGCTTTGACAGGGACTAGGACCGGGGAGCTGTTTTTT. Amino acids: CSALTGTRTGELFF.